A selection of T cell receptor beta chains follows, all from one sample in a study of regulatory T cells in long-lasting Graves disease. Each CDR3 protein gets one entry after TCRdb re-called the multiplex PCR reads with MiXCR. This table holds some 460,000 distinct CDR3 sequences, roughly 17% found once. These data were also reused for a study on T cells in Graves' hyperthyroidism and ophthalmopathy.

The input for sequencing was peripheral blood mononuclear cells (PBMCs), taken at new diagnosis, from a patient treated with antithyroid drugs. These receptors were obtained from a man aged 35 to 55 with Graves disease. CDR3s include the opening cysteine and the closing phenylalanine or tryptophan. D genes are given only for firm matches. Clone size is not always given. Where it is, it says once, few, many or a class for expanded clones.

>-|TRBV7-9|TRBJ2-3|many|12
CASSLVGLSQYF
TGTGCCAGCAGCTTAGTTGGACTCTCGCAGTATTTT
>-|TRBV19|TRBJ1-1|-|15
CASSTPRGEGTEAFF
TGTGCCAGTAGTACCCCAAGGGGGGAGGGGACTGAAGCTTTCTTT
>TRBD1|TRBV4-2|TRBJ2-5|few|17
CASSQEPAGGLPGTQYF
TGTGCCAGCAGCCAAGAACCGGCAGGGGGCCTGCCCGGGACCCAGTACTTC
>-|TRBV28|TRBJ2-1|few|13
CASSWGRYNEQFF
TGTGCCAGCAGTTGGGGCCGATACAATGAGCAGTTCTTC
>TRBD2|TRBV30|TRBJ2-1|many|14
CAWTSGTAYNEQFF
TGTGCCTGGACGAGCGGGACGGCCTACAATGAGCAGTTCTTC
>TRBD2|TRBV4-1|TRBJ2-1|many|16
CASSQQPGLGFNEQFF
TGCGCCAGCAGCCAACAGCCGGGACTAGGTTTCAATGAGCAGTTCTTC
>-|TRBV11-1|TRBJ2-1|many|15
CASSVGHGTINEQFF
TGTGCCAGCAGCGTGGGACACGGGACAATAAATGAGCAGTTCTTC
>-|TRBV2|TRBJ2-1|-|17
CASSGYLTSSSYNEQFF
TGTGCCAGCAGTGGATACCTTACTAGTTCCTCCTACAATGAGCAGTTCTTC
>-|TRBV12-3/TRBV12-4|TRBJ2-1|many|14
CASSLALLYNEQFF
TGTGCCAGCAGTTTAGCGCTTCTTTACAATGAGCAGTTCTTC
>TRBD2|TRBV5-5|TRBJ2-7|-|19
CASSPGGIGAGGYSYEQYF
TGTGCCAGCAGCCCCGGGGGAATTGGAGCGGGAGGCTACTCCTACGAGCAGTACTTC
>-|TRBV5-1|TRBJ2-1|many|12
CASKEGPSEQFF
TGCGCCAGCAAGGAGGGGCCAAGTGAGCAGTTCTTC
>-|TRBV12-3/TRBV12-4|TRBJ1-1|many|13
CASSWRGASEAFF
TGTGCCAGCAGCTGGAGGGGGGCGAGTGAAGCTTTCTTT
>TRBD1|TRBV27|TRBJ2-1|many|14
CASSPGTGGYEQFF
TGTGCCAGCAGTCCCGGGACAGGGGGGTATGAGCAGTTCTTC
>-|TRBV20-1|TRBJ2-7|many|12
CSARLLTYEQYF
TGCAGTGCTAGACTGCTTACCTACGAGCAGTACTTC
>TRBD1|TRBV6-1|TRBJ2-1|few|14
CASTRQGAGNEQFF
TGTGCCAGCACACGACAGGGGGCCGGCAATGAGCAGTTCTTC
>TRBD1|TRBV6-5|TRBJ1-2|many|18
CASSYVRFSRQGDYGYTF
TGTGCCAGCAGTTACGTACGTTTTTCCCGACAGGGGGACTATGGCTACACCTTC
>TRBD1|TRBV2|TRBJ1-1|many|16
CASSDPGTGRGAEAFF
TGTGCCAGCAGTGATCCCGGGACAGGTCGCGGCGCTGAAGCTTTCTTT
>-|TRBV12-3/TRBV12-4|TRBJ1-5|few|14
CASSFRPGDAPQHF
TGTGCCAGCAGTTTCAGGCCAGGGGATGCGCCCCAGCATTTT
>-|TRBV6-1|TRBJ2-2|many|14
CASSPDLRGGELFF
TGTGCCAGCAGCCCTGACCTGAGAGGTGGGGAGCTGTTTTTT
>TRBD1|TRBV7-9|TRBJ1-6|many|15
CASSLAGQGFSPLHF
TGTGCCAGCAGCTTAGCCGGACAGGGCTTCTCACCCCTCCACTTT
>-|TRBV28|TRBJ2-1|many|13
CASSFRGNNEQFF
TGTGCCAGCAGTTTCCGGGGGAACAATGAGCAGTTCTTC
>TRBD2|TRBV11-2|TRBJ2-1|-|17
CASSLPETSGAYNEQFF
TGTGCCAGCAGCCTGCCCGAGACTAGCGGGGCCTACAATGAGCAGTTCTTC
>-|TRBV7-9|TRBJ1-4|-|16
CASSLRAGRIGEKLFF
TGTGCCAGCAGCTTAAGGGCAGGGAGGATTGGTGAAAAACTGTTTTTT
>-|TRBV27|TRBJ2-7|few|10
CASRLYEQYF
TGTGCCAGCAGGCTCTACGAGCAGTACTTC
>-|TRBV15|TRBJ2-2|-|16
CATSRAETRDTGELFF
TGTGCCACCAGCAGAGCGGAGACGCGGGACACCGGGGAGCTGTTTTTT
>-|TRBV5-1|TRBJ2-3|many|15
CASSLGRITTDTQYF
TGCGCCAGCAGCTTGGGGCGGATTACCACAGATACGCAGTATTTT
>-|TRBV20-1|TRBJ2-7|-|10
CSAAAYEQYF
TGCAGTGCAGCGGCCTACGAGCAGTACTTC
>-|TRBV15|TRBJ1-5|few|19
CATSRAPGTTTHSNQPQHF
TGTGCCACCAGCAGAGCCCCCGGGACAACCACCCACTCCAATCAGCCCCAGCATTTT
>-|TRBV7-9|TRBJ2-1|-|15
CASSDQSGTHNEQFF
TGTGCCAGCAGCGACCAGTCCGGGACGCACAATGAGCAGTTCTTC
>-|TRBV12-3/TRBV12-4|TRBJ1-3|-|14
CATNPAGLGNTIYF
TGTGCCACCAACCCGGCAGGGTTAGGAAACACCATATATTTT
>-|TRBV30|TRBJ2-2|many|12
CAWTHSTGELFF
TGTGCCTGGACCCACAGCACCGGGGAGCTGTTTTTT
>-|TRBV19|TRBJ1-1|few|13
CASSQAPNTEAFF
TGTGCCAGTAGTCAGGCTCCGAACACTGAAGCTTTCTTT
>-|TRBV10-3|TRBJ1-1|few|13
CATRAGWDTEAFF
TGTGCCACCCGGGCAGGGTGGGACACTGAAGCTTTCTTT
>TRBD2|TRBV28|TRBJ2-7|-|15
CVSSLLAGGNHEQYF
TGTGTCAGCAGCCTACTAGCGGGAGGTAACCACGAGCAGTACTTC
>TRBD2|TRBV3-1|TRBJ2-7|many|15
CASSQLSAGNYEQYF
TGTGCCAGCAGCCAATTATCAGCGGGAAATTACGAGCAGTACTTC
>-|TRBV3-1|TRBJ1-2|many|16
CASSRTGGVLGDGYTF
TGTGCCAGCAGCCGAACCGGAGGGGTCCTCGGGGATGGCTACACCTTC
>-|TRBV27|TRBJ2-7|many|14
CASSLSQASYEQYF
TGTGCCAGCAGTTTATCGCAGGCCTCCTACGAGCAGTACTTC
>TRBD2|TRBV20-1|TRBJ2-4|many|16
CSAIQREGNVKNIQYF
TGCAGTGCTATCCAGCGGGAGGGCAATGTCAAAAACATTCAGTACTTC
>TRBD2|TRBV30|TRBJ2-2|many|14
CAWRGTSGTGELFF
TGTGCCTGGAGAGGGACTAGCGGAACCGGGGAGCTGTTTTTT
>TRBD2|TRBV6-1|TRBJ2-1|large|14
CASKLAGGVNEQFF
TGTGCCAGCAAACTAGCGGGGGGGGTCAATGAGCAGTTCTTC
>TRBD2|TRBV5-6|TRBJ2-3|-|16
CASSDNPSGSTDTQYF
TGTGCCAGCAGCGACAACCCTAGCGGGAGCACAGATACGCAGTATTTT
>TRBD2|TRBV5-1|TRBJ2-3|many|14
CASRRQRDTDTQYF
TGCGCCAGCAGACGCCAGCGGGACACAGATACGCAGTATTTT
>-|TRBV7-2|TRBJ2-7|many|15
CASSLWGALSYEQYF
TGTGCCAGCAGCTTATGGGGGGCCCTATCCTACGAGCAGTACTTC
>-|TRBV20-1|TRBJ1-3|few|14
CSARNRVSGNTIYF
TGCAGTGCTAGGAACAGGGTCTCTGGAAACACCATATATTTT
>TRBD2|TRBV2|TRBJ2-3|few|19
CASSVLGLARIASTDTQYF
TGTGCCAGCAGTGTTCTGGGACTAGCGAGGATTGCTAGCACAGATACGCAGTATTTT
>-|TRBV24-1|TRBJ2-1|-|16
CATSDFRASSYNEQFF
TGTGCCACCAGTGATTTTAGGGCTAGCTCCTACAATGAGCAGTTCTTC
>TRBD2|TRBV29-1|TRBJ2-2|-|14
CSVGLAPNTGELFF
TGCAGCGTCGGACTAGCACCGAACACCGGGGAGCTGTTTTTT
>TRBD2|TRBV28|TRBJ2-5|many|13
CASRPSGPETQYF
TGTGCCAGCAGACCTAGCGGGCCGGAGACCCAGTACTTC